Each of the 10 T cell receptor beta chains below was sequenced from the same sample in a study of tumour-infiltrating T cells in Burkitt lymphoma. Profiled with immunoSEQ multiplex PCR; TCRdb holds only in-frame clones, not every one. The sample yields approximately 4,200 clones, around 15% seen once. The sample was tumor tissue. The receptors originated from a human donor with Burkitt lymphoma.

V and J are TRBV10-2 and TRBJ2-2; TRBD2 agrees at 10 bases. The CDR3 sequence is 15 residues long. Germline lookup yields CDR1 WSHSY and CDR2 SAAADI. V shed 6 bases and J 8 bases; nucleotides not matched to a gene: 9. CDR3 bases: TGCGCCAGCAGCCACAGCGGGGGGGCTGGTGGGGAGCTGTTTTTT. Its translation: CASSHSGGAGGELFF.

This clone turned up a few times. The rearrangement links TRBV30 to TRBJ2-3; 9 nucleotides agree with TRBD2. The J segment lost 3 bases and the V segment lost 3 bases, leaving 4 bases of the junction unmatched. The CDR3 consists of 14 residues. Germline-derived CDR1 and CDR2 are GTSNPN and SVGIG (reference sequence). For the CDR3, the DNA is TGTGCCTGGAGGGGCGGGGGGGCTACAGATACGCAGTATTTT. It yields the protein CAWRGGGATDTQYF.

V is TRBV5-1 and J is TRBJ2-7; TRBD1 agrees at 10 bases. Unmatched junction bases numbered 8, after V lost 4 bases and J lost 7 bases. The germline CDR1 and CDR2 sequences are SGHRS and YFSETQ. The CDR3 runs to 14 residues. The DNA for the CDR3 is TGCGCCAGCAGCCCGGGACAGGGGTTGGGGGAGCAGTACTTC. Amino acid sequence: CASSPGQGLGEQYF.

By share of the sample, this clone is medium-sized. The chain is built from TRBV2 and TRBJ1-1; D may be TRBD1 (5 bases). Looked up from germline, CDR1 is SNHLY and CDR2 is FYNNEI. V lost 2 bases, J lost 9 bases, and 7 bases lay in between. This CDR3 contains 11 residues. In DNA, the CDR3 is TGTGCCAGCAGTGAACAGGGCAAAGCTTTCTTT. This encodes CASSEQGKAFF.

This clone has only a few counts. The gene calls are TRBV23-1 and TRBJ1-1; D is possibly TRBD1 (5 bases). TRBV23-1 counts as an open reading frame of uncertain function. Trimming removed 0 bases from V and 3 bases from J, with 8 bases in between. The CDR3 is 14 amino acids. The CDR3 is CASSQSGRDTEAFF. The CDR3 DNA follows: TGCGCCAGCAGTCAATCGGGACGGGACACTGAAGCTTTCTTT.

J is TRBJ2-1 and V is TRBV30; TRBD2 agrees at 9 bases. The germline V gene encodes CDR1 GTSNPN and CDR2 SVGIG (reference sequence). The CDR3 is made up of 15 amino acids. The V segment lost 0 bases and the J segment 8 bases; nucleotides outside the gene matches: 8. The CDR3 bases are TGTGCCTGGAGTGTATGGCGGGGGGGCAGGGATGAGCAGTTCTTC. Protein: CAWSVWRGGRDEQFF.

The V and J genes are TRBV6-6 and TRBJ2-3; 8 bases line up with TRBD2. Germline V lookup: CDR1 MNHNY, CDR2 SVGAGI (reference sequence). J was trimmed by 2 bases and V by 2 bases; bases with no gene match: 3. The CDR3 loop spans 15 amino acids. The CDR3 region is CASSYGSGNTDTQYF. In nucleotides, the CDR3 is TGTGCCAGCAGTTACGGTAGCGGGAACACAGATACGCAGTATTTT.

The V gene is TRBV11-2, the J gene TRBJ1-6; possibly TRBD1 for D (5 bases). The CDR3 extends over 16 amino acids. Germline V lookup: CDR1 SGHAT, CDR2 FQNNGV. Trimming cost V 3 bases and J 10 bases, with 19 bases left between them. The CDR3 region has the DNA TGTGCCAGCAGCTTTTCTTCGGGACTTGGGGTCTCACCCCTCCACTTT. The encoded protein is CASSFSSGLGVSPLHF.

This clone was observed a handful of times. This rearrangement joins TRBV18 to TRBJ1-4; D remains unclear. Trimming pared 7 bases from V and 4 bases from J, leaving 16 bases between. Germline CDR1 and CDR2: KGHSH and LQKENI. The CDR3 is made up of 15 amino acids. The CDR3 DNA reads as TGTGCCAGCTTAATGGCGGGCCGGGATAATGAAAAACTGTTTTTT. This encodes CASLMAGRDNEKLFF.

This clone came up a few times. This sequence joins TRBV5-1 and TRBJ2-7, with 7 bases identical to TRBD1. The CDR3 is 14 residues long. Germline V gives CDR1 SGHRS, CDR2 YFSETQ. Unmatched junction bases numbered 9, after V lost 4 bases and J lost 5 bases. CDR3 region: CASSPGQTWDEQYF. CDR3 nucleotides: TGCGCCAGCAGCCCGGGACAGACTTGGGACGAGCAGTACTTC.